Below, 6 T cell receptor beta chains from the same sample are listed, as sequenced in a study of preoperative IRX-2 immunotherapy in early breast cancer. Treatment defined: preoperative locoregional IRX-2 cytokine immunotherapy. The table came from immunoSEQ multiplex PCR; TCRdb's copy has only in-frame clones and leaves some out. Among about 3,300 clones, 78% were seen once, and the ten largest hold 7%. Sequenced here: tumor tissue, sampled after IRX-2 immunotherapy. These receptors were collected from a human donor with breast cancer.

The rearrangement links TRBV12-5 to TRBJ2-1; 8 bases are a match to TRBD2. J gave up 4 bases and V 0 bases, and 11 bases lay outside the gene matches. Germline CDR1 reads LGHNT; CDR2 reads FRNRAP. This CDR3 region has 18 residues. CDR3 sequence reads: CASGLVQDGRASYNEQFF. In DNA, the CDR3 is TGTGCTAGTGGTTTGGTACAAGACGGGAGGGCCTCATACAATGAGCAGTTCTTC. Full variable domain (missing parts from reference TRBV12-5 and TRBJ2-1): DARVTQTPRHKVTEMGQEVTMRCQPILGHNTVFWYRQTMMQGLELLAYFRNRAPLDDSGMPKDRFSAEMPDATLATLKIQPSEPRDSAVYFCASGLVQDGRASYNEQFFGPGTRLTVL.

The sample holds a few counts of this clone. The chain employs TRBV12-5 and TRBJ2-3; TRBD2 agrees at 11 bases. Per germline, CDR1 LGHNT and CDR2 FRNRAP. With 4 bases clipped from V and 4 bases from J, the junction kept 16 bases outside the gene matches. This CDR3 comprises 19 residues. DNA of the CDR3: TGTGCTAGTGGTTCCGGGACTAGCGGAGCGTGGGGTAGGGCAGATACGCAGTATTTT. This sequence encodes CASGSGTSGAWGRADTQYF.

With respect to this clone: An end of the junction does not agree with germline; a read error may underlie this. The chain uses TRBV15 and TRBJ1-2, with D perhaps TRBD1 (6 bases). Germline values: CDR1 LNHNV, CDR2 YYDKDF (reference sequence). CDR3 size: 15 residues. CDR3 coding DNA: TGTGCCAGCAGCCCGCTGCGACAGGCTAACTATGGCTACACCTTC. This codes for CASSPLRQANYGYTF.

The chain couples TRBV12-5 to TRBJ2-1; 8 bases agree with TRBD2. Germline values: CDR1 LGHNT, CDR2 FRNRAP. The CDR3 spans 17 residues. CDR3 in amino acids: CASTTPGGLYTYNEQFF. CDR3 in DNA: TGTGCCAGCACCACCCCGGGGGGGCTATACACCTACAATGAGCAGTTCTTC.

J is TRBJ1-2 and V is TRBV11-3; D may be TRBD1 (6 bases). The V end was cut by 5 bases, the J end by 2 bases, with 12 bases between. This CDR3 comprises 14 residues. CDR1 and CDR2 from the germline V gene are SGHNT and YENEEA. The CDR3 here is CASSMDSPNYGYTF. Written as DNA, the CDR3 is TGTGCCAGCAGCATGGACAGCCCCAACTATGGCTACACCTTC.

The chain combines TRBV7-1 with TRBJ2-1; D gene uncertain. TRBV7-1 is labeled an ORF, and its function is uncertain. V was shortened by 4 bases and J by 7 bases, with 14 bases between the two germline ends. CDR3 length: 14 residues. The CDR3 loop is CASSFMTGSNEQFF. The CDR3, as DNA: TGTGCCAGCAGCTTCATGACTGGCAGTAATGAGCAGTTCTTC.